The 5 T cell receptor beta chains reported below all come from one sample, sequenced in a study of T cell changes during pregnancy in multiple sclerosis. Generated by immunoSEQ multiplex PCR, the TCRdb table keeps only in-frame clones and is missing some. The sample yields 39,000 or so clones, about 94% seen once. Sequencing was performed on CD8+ T cells from peripheral blood mononuclear cells, taken in the third trimester of pregnancy. The source of these receptors is a female donor with multiple sclerosis, enrolled in a pregnancy study.

The genes are TRBV28 and TRBJ2-5; 9 nucleotides align to TRBD2. Trimming cost V 1 base and J 0 bases; bases outside gene matches: 6. The germline CDR1 and CDR2 sequences are MDHEN and SYDVKM. The CDR3 length is 17 residues. The CDR3, as DNA: TGTGCCAGCAGTTTATATGGCGGGAGGGGATACCAAGAGACCCAGTACTTC. Amino acids: CASSLYGGRGYQETQYF.

The chain carries TRBV4-1 and TRBJ2-7; TRBD2 agrees at 9 bases. V lost 0 bases and J lost 0; bases outside the gene matches: 3. CDR3 length: 16 residues. Per germline, CDR1 MGHRA and CDR2 YSYEKL. Here the CDR3 reads CASSQDPSGVSYEQYF. DNA of the CDR3: TGCGCCAGCAGCCAAGATCCTAGCGGGGTCTCCTACGAGCAGTACTTC.

This clone has only one observation. This chain connects TRBV28 to TRBJ2-1, with TRBD1 identical over 12 bases. J gave up 0 bases and V 8 bases, and 5 bases lay outside the gene matches. In germline, CDR1 is MDHEN, CDR2 SYDVKM. The CDR3 covers 16 residues. The CDR3 loop reads CASGGGQGASYNEQFF. The CDR3 coding sequence is TGTGCCAGCGGAGGGGGACAGGGGGCCTCCTACAATGAGCAGTTCTTC.

The chain combines TRBV7-9 with TRBJ1-1, with a tentative D call TRBD1 (6 bases). With 4 bases removed from V and 0 bases from J, the gap between germline ends came to 12 bases. Per the germline V gene, CDR1 is SEHNR and CDR2 is FQNEAQ (reference sequence). This CDR3 comprises 15 residues. The CDR3 here is CASSSGVGLNTEAFF. The CDR3 DNA is TGTGCCAGCAGCTCAGGGGTAGGTCTGAACACTGAAGCTTTCTTT.

The chain uses TRBV5-4 and TRBJ2-1, with 9 bases identical to TRBD2. The CDR3 length is 13 residues. Germline V lookup: CDR1 SGHNT, CDR2 YYREEE (reference sequence). V gave up 7 bases and J gave up 5 bases; unmatched junction bases: 4. CDR3 protein: CASRIAGDNEQFF. Written as DNA, the CDR3 is TGTGCCAGCCGGATAGCGGGAGACAATGAGCAGTTCTTC. Together with reference TRBV5-4 and TRBJ2-1, the CDR3 gives the full variable domain: ETGVTQSPTHLIKTRGQQVTLRCSSQSGHNTVSWYQQALGQGPQFIFQYYREEENGRGNFPPRFSGLQFPNYSSELNVNALELDDSALYLCASRIAGDNEQFFGPGTRLTVL.